Sequencing of this T cell receptor beta chain was carried out in a study of blood T cell repertoires in COVID-19. At the level of the study: Sites in the United States, Italy and Spain provided acute and convalescent COVID-19 samples. T cells, B-cell-depleted T cells, or PBMCs supplied cDNA or gDNA.

With 3 bases clipped from V and 5 bases from J, the junction kept 5 bases outside the gene matches. Germline V lookup: CDR1 KGHDR, CDR2 SFDVKD. This CDR3 comprises 16 residues. Recruited during active infection, patients (from Seattle) were subsequently followed longitudinally. Authors' methods: Reference gene primer amplification gave estimated nucleated cell counts. TCRdb's copy holds only in-frame clones and misses some; the assay was immunoSEQ multiplex PCR. That table is the source of V, J and clone size, and D and trimming were worked out from the DNA. The table includes 250,000 to 300,000 clones, just under 90% detected once.

This chain connects TRBV24-1 to TRBJ2-3; 12 nucleotides align to TRBD2. The TCR originated in a woman aged 50 to 60 with COVID-19, enrolled during active disease. The sample taken for sequencing was peripheral blood. CDR3 sequence: CATSDRTSGIKDTQYF. In DNA form, the CDR3 reads TGTGCCACCAGTGATCGGACTAGCGGGATAAAAGATACGCAGTATTTT.